The 5 T cell receptor beta chains listed next were all sequenced from one sample in a study of technical replicates of blood from several donors. Repertoires were generated with immunoSEQ multiplex PCR, while TCRdb's copy carries only in-frame clones and drops some. The table has more than 65,000 clones, nearly 96% seen once. The source material was T cells isolated from PBMCs. These receptors all come from a human donor in good health.

The V and J genes are TRBV7-9 and TRBJ1-5; the D is unclear. CDR3 length: 14 amino acids. The germline CDR1 and CDR2 sequences are SEHNR and FQNEAQ (reference sequence). The V gene lost 4 bases and the J gene lost 2 bases, with 9 bases spanning the gap. CDR3 in DNA: TGTGCCAGCAGCTCAGGAGGAGGCAATCAGCCCCAGCATTTT. Its protein is CASSSGGGNQPQHF. The whole variable domain, filled in from reference TRBV7-9 and TRBJ1-5, reads DTGVSQNPRHKITKRGQNVTFRCDPISEHNRLYWYRQTLGQGPEFLTYFQNEAQLEKSRLLSDRFSAERPKGSFSTLEIQRTEQGDSAMYLCASSSGGGNQPQHFGDGTRLSIL.

The chain recombines TRBV28 with TRBJ2-7, with D possibly being TRBD1 (5 bases). Germline assignment: CDR1 MDHEN and CDR2 SYDVKM. This CDR3 is 13 amino acids long. The V end lost 2 bases, the J end lost 2 bases, and 7 bases lay between the germline ends. CDR3 sequence reads: CASSLGATYEQYF. The CDR3 DNA follows: TGTGCCAGCAGTTTAGGGGCTACCTACGAGCAGTACTTC.

The chain joins TRBV12-2 to TRBJ1-2; TRBD1, the D gene given by the table, was not confirmed from the DNA. TRBV12-2 is assigned pseudogene status. This CDR3 spans 12 amino acids. CDR3 in DNA: TGTGCAAGTCGCTTAGCCCCAGGTGGCTACACCTTC. Translating it yields CASRLAPGGYTF.

V usage is TRBV15 and J usage is TRBJ2-1; the match to TRBD1 covers 9 bases. Germline CDR1 and CDR2: LNHNV and YYDKDF (reference sequence). The CDR3 has 16 residues. Unmatched junction bases numbered 9, after V lost 3 bases and J lost 6 bases. CDR3 sequence reads: CATSRTRDRASNEQFF. In DNA form, the CDR3 reads TGTGCCACCAGCAGGACCAGGGACAGGGCATCCAATGAGCAGTTCTTC.

V is TRBV30 and J is TRBJ1-5; D may be TRBD1 (6 bases). There are 12 residues in the CDR3. The germline gives CDR1 GTSNPN, CDR2 SVGIG (reference sequence). V was cut by 3 bases and J by 7 bases, with 10 bases left in between. The CDR3 protein is CAWSSGAQPQHF. The CDR3 coding sequence is TGTGCCTGGAGCTCAGGGGCCCAGCCCCAGCATTTT.